The TCR beta chain under discussion was sequenced for a study of cytomegalovirus exposure and HLA in healthy donors (TCRdb year 2017). Describing the broader study: In an earlier analysis of around 540 of the donors, 276 Gb of sequence data and 117 million unique TCR beta sequences from about 180 million T cells were reported. About 280 gigabases of sequencing data and around 85 million unique TCR sequences made up an early release that covered over 550 HLA-typed donors. Of the approximately 400 genotyped donors, 70% to 90% were placed in the genetic ancestry cluster associated with self-reported Caucasian donors. The aim of the study was to test whether cataloging public T cell receptors could identify signatures of past pathogen exposure. The study used immunosequencing to profile the T cell repertoires of approximately 690 subjects and linked those repertoires to cytomegalovirus serostatus. Besides the first cohort of approximately 670 subjects, a separate validation cohort made up of around 120 different subjects was used. High-throughput TCR immunosequencing, statistical association of individual TCRs with disease status, and machine learning were combined to predict cytomegalovirus infection status. A later analysis re-analyzed previously published TCR beta repertoires from 650 to 800 donors and added high-resolution HLA genotyping to study TCR occurrence patterns. Rather than drawing on any new phenotypic data, the later analysis identified candidate immune exposures from TCR beta sequences and the way those sequences occurred across donors. To decide whether each TCR beta V gene segment behaved as functional or pseudogenic, an earlier analysis of some 600 of the donors relied on high-throughput TCR beta sequencing. Alongside the repertoire data, information on donor age, sex, ethnicity and CMV serostatus was compiled. A later genetic analysis used genome-wide SNP genotypes for about 60% of the roughly 700 donors, treating that subset as a discovery cohort. Every repertoire in the discovery cohort had been generated on one and the same sequencing platform. Both class I and class II loci were covered by HLA typing, at four-digit resolution. The number of typed donors differed by locus: about 620-630 for A, B, C, DRB1 and DQB1; 522 for DQA1; 606 for DPA1; and roughly 490 for DPB1. Roughly 5 DR-DQ haplotypes were handled as single units for association and clustering because linkage in the cohort was strong. Across around 400 genotyped donors of the cohort, an average of about 240,000 unique TCR beta nucleotide sequences per donor were sequenced, and roughly 17% of those sequences were non-productive.

To note about this clone: No cognate antigen has been identified for it. Nothing much larger sits one base from this clone, and base qualities are not available.

CDR1 and CDR2 (SGHNT, YYREEE) derive from the germline V gene (reference sequence). The CDR3 has 15 amino acids, counting the end cysteine and phenylalanine. Only the CDR3 region is kept as DNA, spanning 45 bases read in frame from base 1. V loses 0 bases of germline sequence and J loses 3 bases, and the interval between the two ends is 12 bases. Broader findings and caveats from the paper: The cohort was sequenced for TCR beta chains only, and without alpha or paired-chain data the features that could be detected were limited. In vitro tests confirmed that a few of the cytomegalovirus-associated TCR beta chains recognize cytomegalovirus antigens. Immune exposure information for the cohort was limited to CMV serostatus. While some public TCRs were present in many individuals, most TCR sequences turned up only very rarely across donors. Because counts were too low, more than 15 rarely observed V segments, including chromosome 9 orphons, were excluded from the earlier analysis of 587 of the donors. Compared with equally common non-associated chains, HLA-associated TCR beta chains in a later analysis were more clonally expanded and had lower generation probabilities. Several of the top co-occurrence clusters appeared to be linked to parvovirus B19, influenza, CMV and Epstein-Barr virus, according to a later analysis. The study listed 150 to 200 TCR beta chains as associated with cytomegalovirus. V-gene and J-gene trimming of TCR beta chains was associated with a missense DCLRE1C variant in a later genetic analysis, and the association was replicated in an independent cohort. HLA typing was unavailable for some donors at each locus, so association tests used only the typed subset. Because the 87-base-pair reads could not distinguish some IMGT-functional V segments, including TRBV6-2 and TRBV6-3, those segments were excluded. Strong co-occurrence of HLA alleles, especially DR and DQ, made assigning TCR associations to individual alleles difficult. Compared with the approximately 670-donor mean, donors in an Asian-associated ancestry cluster had fewer N-insertions in productive TCRs, according to a later genetic analysis. Most CMV-associated TCR beta chains appeared to be HLA-restricted in a later analysis, and the HLA associations seemed to be driven largely by CMV exposure. According to the authors, the approach could potentially be generalized to other disease states and immunological phenotypes. Correlated functional status among segregating V segments might be attributable to linkage disequilibrium, but an unknown experimental factor could not be ruled out. In a later analysis, TCR association rates were found to vary across HLA loci, with the most associated TCRs seen for DRB1 alleles and the fewest for HLA-C alleles. Cytomegalovirus status was reported to be diagnosed by the classifier with high specificity and sensitivity in both the original and validation cohorts. An earlier analysis of around 600 of the donors showed that most TCR beta V segments appeared in productive rearrangements either about 87% or about 30% of the time, which broadly matched IMGT annotations. In a later analysis, around 15,000 TCR beta sequences were associated with specific HLA alleles at a false discovery rate of 0.05. A cluster of highly shared sequence variants was judged likely to represent a technical artifact of the sequencing pipeline. Presence/absence analyses assumed roughly uniform sequencing depth across donors, an assumption that may not hold. A further reported finding was that TCR beta sequences accurately predicted the HLA-A and HLA-B alleles for most subjects in the first cohort.

The library was built by means of the immunoSEQ multiplex PCR assay. The multiplex PCR relied on a mix of 60 forward primers for TCR Vbeta segments and 13 reverse primers for TCR Jbeta segments. Amplification of the CDR3 region of rearranged TCR beta genes was performed with a multiplex PCR assay on genomic DNA. The Illumina HiSeq System was used to sequence the amplified TCR beta libraries as 87-base-pair reads. As for how the authors treated the data: A later analysis counted approximately 74 million unique TCR beta chains across the roughly 700 repertoires, and 9.5 million to 11 million of these chains were shared by at least two donors. To remove PCR and sequencing errors, raw reads were error-corrected and collapsed into unique sequences using a nearest-neighbor algorithm that merged closely related sequences. Alignment of CDR3 sequences to IMGT reference sequences was used to assign V, D and J gene segments. Each retained sequence needed at least a six-nucleotide match to both a V gene segment and a J gene segment. Rearrangements were called productive when the CDR3 lacked stop codons and stayed in frame with V and J; all others were non-productive. Following IMGT convention, CDR3 was defined as the stretch from the second conserved V-encoded cysteine up to the conserved J-encoded phenylalanine. In an earlier analysis of approximately 590 of the donors, sequences lacking an unambiguous match to a single V gene segment were excluded. An earlier analysis of some 500 of the donors classified V segments as functional when productive rearrangements were above 56.7% and as segregating when the standard deviation between donors was above 5%. A statistical classification framework was built to diagnose cytomegalovirus status from the catalog of TCR beta chain sequences. In a later analysis, TCR nucleotide sequences were compared against IMGT/GENE-DB human TR gene sequences so that V and J genes could be assigned. In a later analysis, CDR3 sequences and most-parsimonious VDJ recombination scenarios were assigned using the TCRdist pipeline. In a later analysis, every TCR beta chain was defined by the combination of its CDR3 amino acid sequence and its V-gene family, and reads without a unique V-gene family were dropped. A later analysis removed 500 to 600 highly shared, low-generation-probability nucleotide sequences to deal with suspected cross-contamination and a sequencing artifact. A later analysis calculated a clonal expansion index for each public chain from normalized within-repertoire ranks of inferred template counts. In a later analysis, generation probabilities were computed using a VDJ recombination model fitted to out-of-frame rearrangements, and the results were checked against IGoR. Hypergeometric tests were used in a later analysis to score TCR-TCR, TCR-HLA and TCR-CMV co-occurrence, with a repertoire-size bias correction applied to the TCR pairs. In a later analysis, false discovery rates were estimated by permuting HLA or CMV assignments 20 times. In a later analysis, co-occurring TCRs were grouped with DBSCAN, and TCRdist sequence similarity was added when clustering was performed within HLA-allele-positive subsets. Repertoires with fewer than 30,000 or more than 120,000 public chains, plus five repertoires with anomalous nucleotide sharing, were excluded from co-occurrence clustering. TCRdb retrieved this table from immuneACCESS and kept in-frame rearrangements only. Not all clones are present; in checked studies, unresolved V genes account for under half, and no reason is known for the remainder. D and trimming come from the DNA, and the V and J calls and clone size come from that table. Within this sample are about 140,000 clones, with approximately 70% of them counted one time only. 2% to 2.5% of the sample goes to the ten largest clones.

The cohort comprised more than 550 healthy bone marrow donors. All cohort members were sampled while nominally healthy, although unrecorded immune exposures were likely present. The donor tested CMV seropositive and was one of the 289 seropositive cohort members. A peripheral blood sample was collected from each donor, and TCR beta sequencing was performed on peripheral blood mononuclear cells. The Qiagen DNeasy Blood Extraction Kit was used to extract genomic DNA from the blood cell samples. The receptor was isolated from a woman aged 60-75 years in good health and CMV-seropositive. The chain was built from TRBV5-4 and TRBJ1-1, with the D gene not clear enough to name. Material: PBMCs. Here the CDR3 is given as CASSLGQRADTEAFF. The base sequence is TGTGCCAGCAGCTTGGGGCAGAGGGCGGACACTGAAGCTTTCTTT.